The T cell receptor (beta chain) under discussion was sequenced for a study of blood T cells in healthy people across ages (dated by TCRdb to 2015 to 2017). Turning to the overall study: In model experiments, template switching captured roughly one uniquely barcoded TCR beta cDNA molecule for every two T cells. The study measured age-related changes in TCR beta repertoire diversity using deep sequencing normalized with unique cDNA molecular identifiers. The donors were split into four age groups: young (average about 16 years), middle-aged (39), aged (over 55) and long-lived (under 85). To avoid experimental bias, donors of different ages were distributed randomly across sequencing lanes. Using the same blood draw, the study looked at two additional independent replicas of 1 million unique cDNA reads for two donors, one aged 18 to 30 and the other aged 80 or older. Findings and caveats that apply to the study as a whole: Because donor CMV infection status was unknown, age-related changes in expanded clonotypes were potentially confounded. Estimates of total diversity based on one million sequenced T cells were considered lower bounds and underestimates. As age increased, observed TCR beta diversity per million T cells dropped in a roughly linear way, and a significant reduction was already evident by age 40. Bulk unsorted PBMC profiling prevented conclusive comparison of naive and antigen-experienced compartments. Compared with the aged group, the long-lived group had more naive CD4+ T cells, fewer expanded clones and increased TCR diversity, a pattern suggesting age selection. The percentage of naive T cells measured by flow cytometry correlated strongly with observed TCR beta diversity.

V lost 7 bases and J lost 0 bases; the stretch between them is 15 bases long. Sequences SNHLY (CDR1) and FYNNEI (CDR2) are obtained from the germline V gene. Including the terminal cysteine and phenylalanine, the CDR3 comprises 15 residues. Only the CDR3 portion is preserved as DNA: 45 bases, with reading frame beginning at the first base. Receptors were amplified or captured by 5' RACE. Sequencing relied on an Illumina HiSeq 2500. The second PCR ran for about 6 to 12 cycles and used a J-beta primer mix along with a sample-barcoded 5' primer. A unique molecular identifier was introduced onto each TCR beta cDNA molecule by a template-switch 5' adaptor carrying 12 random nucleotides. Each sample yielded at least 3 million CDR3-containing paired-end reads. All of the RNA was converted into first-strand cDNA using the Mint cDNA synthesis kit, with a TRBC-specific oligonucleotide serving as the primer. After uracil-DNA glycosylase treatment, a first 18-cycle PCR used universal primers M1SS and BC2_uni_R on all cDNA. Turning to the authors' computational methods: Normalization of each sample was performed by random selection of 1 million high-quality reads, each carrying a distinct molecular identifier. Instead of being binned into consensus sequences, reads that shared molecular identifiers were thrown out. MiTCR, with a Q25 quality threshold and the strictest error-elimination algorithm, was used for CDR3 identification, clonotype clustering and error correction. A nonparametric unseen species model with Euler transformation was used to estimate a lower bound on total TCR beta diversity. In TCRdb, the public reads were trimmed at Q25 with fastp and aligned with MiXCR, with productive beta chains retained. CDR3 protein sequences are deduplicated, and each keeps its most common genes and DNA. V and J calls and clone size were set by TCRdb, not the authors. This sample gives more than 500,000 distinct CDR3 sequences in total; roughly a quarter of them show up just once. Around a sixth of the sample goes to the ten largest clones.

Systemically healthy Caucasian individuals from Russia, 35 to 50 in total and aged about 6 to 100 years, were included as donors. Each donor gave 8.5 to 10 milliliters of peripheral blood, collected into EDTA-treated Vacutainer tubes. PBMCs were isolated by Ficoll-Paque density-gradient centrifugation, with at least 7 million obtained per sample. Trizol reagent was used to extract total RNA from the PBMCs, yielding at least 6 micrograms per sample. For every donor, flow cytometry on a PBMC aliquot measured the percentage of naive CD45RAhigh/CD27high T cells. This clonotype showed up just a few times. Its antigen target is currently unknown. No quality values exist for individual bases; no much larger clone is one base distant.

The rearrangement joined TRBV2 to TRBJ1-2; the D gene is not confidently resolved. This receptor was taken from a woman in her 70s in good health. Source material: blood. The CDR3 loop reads CASKVEGCPNYGYTF. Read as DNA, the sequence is TGTGCCAGCAAAGTCGAAGGATGCCCTAACTATGGCTACACCTTC. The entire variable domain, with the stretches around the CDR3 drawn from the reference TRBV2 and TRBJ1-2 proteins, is EPEVTQTPSHQVTQMGQEVILRCVPISNHLYFYWYRQILGQKVEFLVSFYNNEISEKSEIFDDQFSVERPDGSNFTLKIRSTKLEDSAMYFCASKVEGCPNYGYTFGSGTRLTVV.